A selection of T cell receptor beta chains follows, all from one sample in a study of T-cell memory formation after mild COVID-19. TCRdb re-called the 5' RACE reads with MiXCR, one entry per CDR3 protein. The sample shows hundreds of thousands of distinct CDR3 sequences, approximately 21% of them seen only once. The sample was PBMCs or a T cell subset sorted from them (not recorded which). The receptors here all came from an adult woman who had mild COVID-19 (a few samples of this study predate the infection). Cell type and time point are not known. The conserved cysteine and the conserved F or W are not part of the CDR3 here.

>TRBJ2-7|TRBV7-9|11
ASSPRDRLEQY
>TRBJ2-7|TRBV20-1|15
SAPTVLAGGSSYEQY
>TRBJ2-4|TRBV7-9|12
ASSGGWSKNIQY
>TRBJ1-1|TRBV5-1|13
ASSPWTDLNTEAF
>TRBJ2-6|TRBV30|13
AWSWTISGANVLT
>TRBJ1-4|TRBV7-6|13
ASSSPPGQSEKLF
>TRBJ2-7|TRBV13|10
ASRRQGGEQY
>TRBJ1-1|TRBV20-1|14
SAPTPSVAFHTEAF
>TRBJ1-5|TRBV5-5|16
ASSLAPETGNGNQPQH
>TRBJ2-1|TRBV29-1|9
GGLAYNEQF
>TRBJ2-3|TRBV6-5|15
ASSYSVEGSGTDTQY
>TRBJ2-3|TRBV4-3|15
ASSQESYQASTDTQY
>TRBJ2-7|TRBV7-6|13
ASSLSVGFSYEQY
>TRBJ2-3|TRBV7-6|11
ASSATSLGTQY
>TRBJ1-6|TRBV4-3|13
ASSRSTGGVSPLH
>TRBJ2-7|TRBV12-3/TRBV12-4|15
ASSLGRVAGLVYEQY
>TRBJ2-1|TRBV11-2|14
ASSFAGGISCNEQF
>TRBJ2-1|TRBV7-6|13
ASSLDRDSHNEQF
>TRBJ2-7|TRBV7-2|12
ASSSVTGVYEQY
>TRBJ2-7|TRBV20-1|12
SAQDTGDSYEQY
>TRBJ1-6|TRBV18|12
ASSLGQGYSPLH
>TRBJ2-1|TRBV5-1|14
ASSLNWLVSYNEQF
>TRBJ2-7|TRBV6-1|13
ASRMTGGVTYEQY
>TRBJ1-2|TRBV6-5|10
ASRIGTGGYT
>TRBJ2-5|TRBV11-3|13
ASSLSARDLETQY
>TRBJ1-1|TRBV7-9|10
ASSLMGREAF
>TRBJ2-1|TRBV20-1|16
SATQPGTSVGWSDEQF
>TRBJ1-2|TRBV30|14
AWSVRLGAGDYGYT
>TRBJ1-1|TRBV7-8|13
ASRRATGVNTEAF
>TRBJ2-1|TRBV7-9|10
ASSPPGTEQF
>TRBJ1-1|TRBV3-1|12
ASSQPYGGTEAF
>TRBJ2-3|TRBV9|14
ASSARGAPNSDTQY
>TRBJ1-6|TRBV20-1|13
SASWDSVPNSPLH
>TRBJ2-2|TRBV24-1|11
ATKNSNTGELF
>TRBJ2-3|TRBV6-5|13
ASSYGTGDSDTQY
>TRBJ1-2|TRBV5-1|10
ASSSNLRGYT
>TRBJ2-1|TRBV7-2|12
ASSLAWGYNEQF
>TRBJ1-1|TRBV6-5|12
ASSYLQGVTEAF
>TRBJ2-1|TRBV5-1|12
ASSGGTGYNEQF
>TRBJ2-7|TRBV30|10
AWGTSGYEQY
>TRBJ2-7|TRBV9|13
ASSPRLAGGYEQY
>TRBJ2-2|TRBV2|14
ASSDYGRENTGELF
>TRBJ1-2|TRBV7-9|12
ASSIGQRNYGYT
>TRBJ2-7|TRBV7-9|14
ASSLARGLAPYEQY